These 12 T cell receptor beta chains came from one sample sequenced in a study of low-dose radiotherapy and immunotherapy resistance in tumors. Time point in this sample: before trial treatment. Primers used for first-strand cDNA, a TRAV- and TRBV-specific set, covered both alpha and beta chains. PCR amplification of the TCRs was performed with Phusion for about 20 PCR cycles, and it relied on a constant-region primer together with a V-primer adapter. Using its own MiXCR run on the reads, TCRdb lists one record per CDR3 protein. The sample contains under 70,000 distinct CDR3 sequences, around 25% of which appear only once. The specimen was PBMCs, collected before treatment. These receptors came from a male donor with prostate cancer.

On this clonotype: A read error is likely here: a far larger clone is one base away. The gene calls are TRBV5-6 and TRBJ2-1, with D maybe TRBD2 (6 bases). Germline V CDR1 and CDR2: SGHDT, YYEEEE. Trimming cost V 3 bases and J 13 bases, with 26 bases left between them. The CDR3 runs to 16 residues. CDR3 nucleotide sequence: TGTGCCAGCAGCTGGGGACTGGCTGCAGCCAAAAACATTCAGTTCTTC. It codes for CASSWGLAAAKNIQFF.

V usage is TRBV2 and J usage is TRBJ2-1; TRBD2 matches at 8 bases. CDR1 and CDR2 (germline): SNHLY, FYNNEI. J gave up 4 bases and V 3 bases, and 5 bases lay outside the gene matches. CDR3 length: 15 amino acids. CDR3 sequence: CASSDKSGSYNEQFF. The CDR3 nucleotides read TGTGCCAGCAGTGATAAAAGCGGGAGTTACAATGAGCAGTTCTTC.

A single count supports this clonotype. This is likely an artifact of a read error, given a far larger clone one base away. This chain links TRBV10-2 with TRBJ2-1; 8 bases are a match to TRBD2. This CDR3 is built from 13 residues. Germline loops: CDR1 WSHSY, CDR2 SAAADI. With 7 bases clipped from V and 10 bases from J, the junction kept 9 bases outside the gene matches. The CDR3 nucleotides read TGCGCCAGCACCTTCCGGGGGGGCGGCGAGCAGTTCTTC. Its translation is CASTFRGGGEQFF.

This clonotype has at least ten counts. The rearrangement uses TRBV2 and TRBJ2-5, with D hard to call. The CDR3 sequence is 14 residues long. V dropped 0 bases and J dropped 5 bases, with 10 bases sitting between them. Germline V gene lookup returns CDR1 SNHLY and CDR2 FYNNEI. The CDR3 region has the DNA TGTGCCAGCAGTGAAGCTTCCCTCGGGGAGACCCAGTACTTC. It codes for CASSEASLGETQYF.

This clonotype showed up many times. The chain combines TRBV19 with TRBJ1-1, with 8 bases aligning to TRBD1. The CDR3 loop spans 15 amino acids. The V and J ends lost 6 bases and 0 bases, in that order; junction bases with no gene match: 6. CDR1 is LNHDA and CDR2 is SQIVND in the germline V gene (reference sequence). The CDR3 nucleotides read TGTGCCAGTAGGATGACAGGGGTTCTGAACACTGAAGCTTTCTTT. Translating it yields CASRMTGVLNTEAFF.

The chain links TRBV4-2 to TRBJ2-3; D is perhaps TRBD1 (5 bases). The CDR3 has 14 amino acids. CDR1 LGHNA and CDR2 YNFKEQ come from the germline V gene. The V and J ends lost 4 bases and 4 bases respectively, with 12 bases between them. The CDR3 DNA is TGTGCCAGCAGCCTCTCAGGGTCCCCAGATACGCAGTATTTT. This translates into CASSLSGSPDTQYF.

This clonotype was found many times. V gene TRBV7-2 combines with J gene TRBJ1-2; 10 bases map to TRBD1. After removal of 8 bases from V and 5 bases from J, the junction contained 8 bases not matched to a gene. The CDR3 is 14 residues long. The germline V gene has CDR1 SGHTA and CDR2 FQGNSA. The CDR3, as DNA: TGTGCCAGCGTCCGGGACAGGGGAGGGTATGGCTACACCTTC. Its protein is CASVRDRGGYGYTF.

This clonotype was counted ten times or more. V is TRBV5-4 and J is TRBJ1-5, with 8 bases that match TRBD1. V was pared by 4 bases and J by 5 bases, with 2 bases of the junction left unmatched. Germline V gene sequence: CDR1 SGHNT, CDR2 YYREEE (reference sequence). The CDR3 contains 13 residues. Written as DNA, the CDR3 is TGTGCCAGCAGCCCGGACAGGGATCAGCCCCAGCATTTT. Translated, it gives CASSPDRDQPQHF.

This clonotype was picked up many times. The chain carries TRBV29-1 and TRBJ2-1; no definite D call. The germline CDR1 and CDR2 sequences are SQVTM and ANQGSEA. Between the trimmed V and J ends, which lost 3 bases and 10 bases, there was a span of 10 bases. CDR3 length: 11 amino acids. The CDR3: CSVDSGQEQFF. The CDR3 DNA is TGCAGCGTTGATTCTGGGCAAGAGCAGTTCTTC.

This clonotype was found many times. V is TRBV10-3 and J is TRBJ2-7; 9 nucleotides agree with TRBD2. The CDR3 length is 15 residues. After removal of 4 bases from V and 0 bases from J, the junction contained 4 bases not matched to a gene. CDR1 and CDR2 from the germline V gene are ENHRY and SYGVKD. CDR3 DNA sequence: TGTGCCATCAGTGGGGCTAGCGGGGTCTCCTACGAGCAGTACTTC. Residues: CAISGASGVSYEQYF.

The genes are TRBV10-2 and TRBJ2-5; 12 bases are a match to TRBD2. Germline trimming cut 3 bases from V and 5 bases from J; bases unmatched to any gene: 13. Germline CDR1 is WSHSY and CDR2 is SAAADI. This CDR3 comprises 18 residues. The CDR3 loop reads CASSDPTSGRPIGETQYF. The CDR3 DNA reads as TGCGCCAGCAGTGACCCAACTAGCGGGAGGCCCATAGGGGAGACCCAGTACTTC.

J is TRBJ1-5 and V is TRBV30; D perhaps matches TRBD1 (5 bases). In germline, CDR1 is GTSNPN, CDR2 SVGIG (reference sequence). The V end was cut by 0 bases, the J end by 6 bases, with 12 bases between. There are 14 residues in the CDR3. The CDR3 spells CAWSVTGGGQPQHF. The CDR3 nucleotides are TGTGCCTGGAGTGTAACGGGGGGGGGTCAGCCCCAGCATTTT.